Here is one T cell receptor beta chain with its context. What it binds is unknown. This record belongs to a study of T-cell memory formation after mild COVID-19. Between the trimmed V and J ends, which lost 2 bases and 4 bases, there was a span of 23 bases. The length of the CDR3 is 18 residues. The germline V gene has CDR1 SGHTA and CDR2 FQGTGA. Study results and limitations: Contracting clones from day 15 to 85 had balanced CD4/CD8; later expanders favoured CD4+. Mostly located in CM and EM were contracting CD4+ clones, with contracting CD8+ clones located in EMRA.

TCRdb recomputed calls from the 5' RACE reads with MiXCR, one row per CDR3 protein. The sample has 550,000 to 650,000 distinct CDR3 sequences, 17% seen once. Sequencing was carried out using PBMCs or a T cell subset sorted from them (not recorded which). The receptor comes from an adult woman who had mild COVID-19 (a few samples of this study predate the infection). Cell type and time point are not known. The gene calls are TRBV7-3 and TRBJ2-5; possibly TRBD1 or TRBD2 for D (5 bases each). As DNA, the CDR3 is TGTGCCAGCAGCTTATATCGTCGAGGGGCCGGGTTTGGAGAGACCCAGTACTTC. Translation gives CASSLYRRGAGFGETQYF.